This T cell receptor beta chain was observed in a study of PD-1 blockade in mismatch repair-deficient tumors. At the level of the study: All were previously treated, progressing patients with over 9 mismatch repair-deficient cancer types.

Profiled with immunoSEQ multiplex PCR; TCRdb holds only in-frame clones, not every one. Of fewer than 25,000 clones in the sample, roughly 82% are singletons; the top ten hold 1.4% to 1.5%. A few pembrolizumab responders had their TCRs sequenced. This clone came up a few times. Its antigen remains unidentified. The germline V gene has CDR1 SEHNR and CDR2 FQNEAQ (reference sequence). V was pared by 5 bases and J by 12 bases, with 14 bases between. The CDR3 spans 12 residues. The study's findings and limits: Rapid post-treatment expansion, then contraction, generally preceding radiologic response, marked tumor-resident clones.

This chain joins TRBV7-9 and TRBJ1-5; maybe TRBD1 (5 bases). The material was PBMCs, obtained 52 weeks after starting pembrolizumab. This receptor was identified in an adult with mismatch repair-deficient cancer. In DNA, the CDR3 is TGTGCCAGCAGCCCCGGAGTGGGGCTCCAGCATTTT. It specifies CASSPGVGLQHF.